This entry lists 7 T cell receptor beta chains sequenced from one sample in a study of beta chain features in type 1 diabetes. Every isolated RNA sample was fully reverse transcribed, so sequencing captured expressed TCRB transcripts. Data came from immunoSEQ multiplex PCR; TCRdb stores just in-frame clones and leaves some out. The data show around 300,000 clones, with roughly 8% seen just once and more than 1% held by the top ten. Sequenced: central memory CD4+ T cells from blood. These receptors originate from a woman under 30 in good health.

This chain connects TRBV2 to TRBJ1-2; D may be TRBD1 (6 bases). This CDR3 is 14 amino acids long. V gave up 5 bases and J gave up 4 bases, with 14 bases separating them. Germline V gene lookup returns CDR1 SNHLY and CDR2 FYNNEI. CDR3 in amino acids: CASSSGQSTYGYTF. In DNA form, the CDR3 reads TGTGCCAGCAGTTCCGGACAGTCAACCTATGGCTACACCTTC.

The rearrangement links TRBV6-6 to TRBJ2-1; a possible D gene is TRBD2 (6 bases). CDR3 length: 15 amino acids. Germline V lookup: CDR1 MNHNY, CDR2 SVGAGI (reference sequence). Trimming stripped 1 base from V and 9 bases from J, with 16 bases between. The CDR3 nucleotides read TGTGCCAGCAGTTACTTAATCGGAGGGAAAGGTGAGCAGTTCTTC. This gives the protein CASSYLIGGKGEQFF.

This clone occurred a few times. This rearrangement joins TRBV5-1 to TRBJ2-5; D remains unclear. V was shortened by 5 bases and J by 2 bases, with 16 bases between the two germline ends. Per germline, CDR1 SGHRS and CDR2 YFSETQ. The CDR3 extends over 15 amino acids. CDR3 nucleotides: TGCGCCAGCAGTCTGAGCCAAGGACGGCAAGAGACCCAGTACTTC. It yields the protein CASSLSQGRQETQYF.

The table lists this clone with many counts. The CDR3 protein is CASSQRREAFF. DNA of the CDR3: TGTGCCAGCAGCCAGCGCAGGGAAGCTTTCTTT. J is TRBJ1-1 and V is TRBV7-9; D uncertain. The germline gives CDR1 SEHNR, CDR2 FQNEAQ (reference sequence). This CDR3 is built from 11 residues. V lost 5 bases, J lost 8 bases, and 9 bases lay in between.

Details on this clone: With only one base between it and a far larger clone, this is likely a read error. The chain's CDR3 is CASSLGNEQFF. Written as DNA, the CDR3 is TGTGCCAGCAGCTTGGGCAATGAGCAGTTCTTC. The J gene is TRBJ2-1, the V gene TRBV5-4; D unresolved. The CDR3 runs 11 residues. The ends were cut back, 0 bases at V and 6 bases at J, with 1 base in the middle. CDR1 SGHNT and CDR2 YYREEE come from the germline V gene (reference sequence).

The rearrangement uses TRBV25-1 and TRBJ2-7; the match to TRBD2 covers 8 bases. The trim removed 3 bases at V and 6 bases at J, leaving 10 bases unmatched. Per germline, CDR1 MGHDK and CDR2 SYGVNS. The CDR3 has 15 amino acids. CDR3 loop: CASSEERERGSEQYF. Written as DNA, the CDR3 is TGTGCCAGCAGTGAGGAGCGGGAGCGTGGGAGCGAGCAGTACTTC.

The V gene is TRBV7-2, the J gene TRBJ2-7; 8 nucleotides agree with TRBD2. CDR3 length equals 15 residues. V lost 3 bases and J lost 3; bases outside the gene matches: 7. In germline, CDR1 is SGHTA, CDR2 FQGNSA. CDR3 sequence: CASSFGTSGFYEQYF. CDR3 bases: TGTGCCAGCAGCTTCGGTACTAGCGGATTCTACGAGCAGTACTTC.